These 10 T cell receptor beta chains originate from one sample sequenced in a study of T cells in Graves' hyperthyroidism and ophthalmopathy. Amplification yielded TCR beta CDR3 regions, with RNA transcripts as the source. Researchers ran a first-round RT-PCR on the TCR CDR3 using the HTBI primer set. MiXCR, run by TCRdb on the multiplex PCR reads, gives a single entry per CDR3 protein. The sample consists of approximately 410,000 distinct CDR3 sequences, about 13% of them appearing once. Sequenced material: blood. The receptors were gathered from a woman aged 18-29 years with Graves' hyperthyroidism.

This clonotype has just a few counts. The chain employs TRBV7-9 and TRBJ2-5; D is unresolved. This CDR3 is 14 amino acids long. Looked up from germline, CDR1 is SEHNR and CDR2 is FQNEAQ (reference sequence). V shed 0 bases and J shed 2 bases, with 7 bases lying between them. The CDR3 DNA follows: TGTGCCAGCAGCTTAGCATCCGGGCAAGAGACCCAGTACTTC. This sequence encodes CASSLASGQETQYF.

This clonotype was seen ten or more times. The rearrangement links TRBV28 to TRBJ1-4; no reliable D call. The V gene's germline CDR1 is MDHEN and CDR2 SYDVKM. Deletions cut 6 bases from V and 8 bases from J, with 13 bases between. The CDR3 contains 13 residues. For the CDR3, the DNA is TGTGCCAGCAGAGCGGATTTCGGCGAAAAACTGTTTTTT. Its protein is CASRADFGEKLFF.

This clonotype showed up many times. The gene calls are TRBV7-8 and TRBJ1-6, with D perhaps TRBD1 (6 bases). V was clipped by 0 bases and J by 5 bases, with 17 bases between them. The V gene's germline CDR1 is SGHVS and CDR2 FQNEAQ. The CDR3 is 18 residues long. The CDR3 protein is CASSLAPPNRVNNSPLHF. The CDR3 region has the DNA TGTGCCAGCAGCTTAGCCCCGCCGAACAGGGTCAATAATTCACCCCTCCACTTT.

The table lists this clonotype with many counts. The V and J genes are TRBV18 and TRBJ2-5; 10 nucleotides align to TRBD2. The trim removed 3 bases at V and 5 bases at J, leaving 6 bases unmatched. CDR1 and CDR2 from the germline V gene are KGHSH and LQKENI. The length of the CDR3 is 15 residues. The CDR3 sequence is CASSPSLAGVETQYF. For the CDR3, the DNA is TGTGCCAGCTCACCTAGCCTAGCGGGAGTTGAGACCCAGTACTTC.

The J gene is TRBJ2-5, the V gene TRBV27, with no clear D. CDR1 is MNHEY, CDR2 SMNVEV, per germline (reference sequence). Trimming took 6 bases from V and 0 from J, leaving 11 bases between them. This CDR3 contains 14 residues. CDR3 nucleotides: TGTGCCAGCAGGCCCTACAGCTACCAAGAGACCCAGTACTTC. Its translation: CASRPYSYQETQYF.

This clonotype occurred many times. The rearrangement links TRBV10-2 to TRBJ2-7; D remains unclear. Germline V gives CDR1 WSHSY, CDR2 SAAADI. CDR3 size: 14 residues. The V end was cut by 0 bases, the J end by 1 base, with 7 bases between. Here the CDR3 reads CASSESRLSYEQYF. The CDR3 DNA reads as TGCGCCAGCAGTGAGTCGCGGTTGTCCTACGAGCAGTACTTC.

This clonotype turned up a few times. V is TRBV29-1 and J is TRBJ2-1; D gene uncertain. The CDR3 extends over 12 amino acids. V lost 2 bases and J 7 bases, leaving 9 bases between the germline ends. Looked up from germline, CDR1 is SQVTM and CDR2 is ANQGSEA. DNA of the CDR3: TGCAGCGTTGAACATCAACCAAATGAGCAGTTCTTC. Encoded protein: CSVEHQPNEQFF.

This clonotype was found many times. The J gene is TRBJ1-1, the V gene TRBV2; a possible D gene is TRBD1 (5 bases). CDR3 length: 13 amino acids. CDR1 is SNHLY, CDR2 FYNNEI, per germline. V was cut by 6 bases and J by 3 bases, with 11 bases left in between. CDR3 sequence (DNA): TGTGCCAGCAGGGACAATTATGACACTGAAGCTTTCTTT. Residues: CASRDNYDTEAFF. The full variable domain, in which reference TRBV2 and TRBJ1-1 provide the parts outside the CDR3, is EPEVTQTPSHQVTQMGQEVILRCVPISNHLYFYWYRQILGQKVEFLVSFYNNEISEKSEIFDDQFSVERPDGSNFTLKIRSTKLEDSAMYFCASRDNYDTEAFFGQGTRLTVV.

The CDR3 region is CAWDRDRTDTQYF. Here the CDR3 DNA reads TGTGCCTGGGACAGGGACCGCACAGATACGCAGTATTTT. J is TRBJ2-3 and V is TRBV30; 7 nucleotides line up with TRBD1. The CDR3 is 13 amino acids. V lost 5 bases and J lost 1; bases outside the gene matches: 3. The germline V gene encodes CDR1 GTSNPN and CDR2 SVGIG (reference sequence).

This clonotype was seen at least ten times. The J gene is TRBJ2-7, the V gene TRBV7-2; possible D gene TRBD2, 7 bases. V was pared by 3 bases and J by 3 bases, with 12 bases between. CDR1 and CDR2 (germline): SGHTA, FQGNSA. The CDR3 totals 14 residues. The CDR3: CASSFGGGGYEQYF. CDR3 DNA sequence: TGTGCCAGCAGCTTCGGGGGAGGGGGCTACGAGCAGTACTTC.